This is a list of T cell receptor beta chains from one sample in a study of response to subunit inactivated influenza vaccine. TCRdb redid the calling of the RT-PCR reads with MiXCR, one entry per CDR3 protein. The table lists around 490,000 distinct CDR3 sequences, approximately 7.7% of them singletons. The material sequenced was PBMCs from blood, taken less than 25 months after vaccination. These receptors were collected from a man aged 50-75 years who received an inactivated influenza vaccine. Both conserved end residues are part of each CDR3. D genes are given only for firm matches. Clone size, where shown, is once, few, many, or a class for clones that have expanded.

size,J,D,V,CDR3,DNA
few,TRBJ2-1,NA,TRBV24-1,CATSLAGARGLFYNEQFF,TGTGCCACCAGCCTCGCTGGTGCTCGCGGACTATTCTACAATGAGCAGTTCTTC
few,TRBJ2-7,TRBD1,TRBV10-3,CAISEGVTGESSYEQYF,TGTGCCATCAGTGAGGGGGTGACAGGGGAAAGCTCCTACGAGCAGTACTTC
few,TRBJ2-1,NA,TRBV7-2,CASSLARSGEQFF,TGTGCCAGCAGCTTAGCTCGGTCAGGGGAGCAGTTCTTC
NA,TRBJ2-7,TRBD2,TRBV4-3,CASSQAGLGTLSIGEQYF,TGCGCCAGCAGCCAAGCGGGACTAGGGACATTATCAATCGGAGAGCAGTACTTC
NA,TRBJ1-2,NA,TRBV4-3,CASSQDWQNYGYTF,TGCGCCAGCAGCCAAGATTGGCAGAACTATGGCTACACCTTC
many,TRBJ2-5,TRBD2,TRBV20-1,CSATGTSGDGETQYF,TGCAGTGCCACAGGGACTAGCGGGGATGGAGAGACCCAGTACTTC
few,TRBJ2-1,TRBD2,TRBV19,CASSIASGPFNEQFF,TGTGCCAGTAGTATAGCTAGCGGGCCTTTCAATGAGCAGTTCTTC
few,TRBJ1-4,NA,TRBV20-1,CSGDGNLEKLFF,TGCAGTGGCGACGGTAACCTTGAAAAACTGTTTTTT
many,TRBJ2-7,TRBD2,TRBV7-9,CASSWTSEYEQYF,TGTGCCAGCAGCTGGACTAGCGAGTACGAGCAGTACTTC
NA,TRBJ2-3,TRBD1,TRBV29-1,CSVEWTGGSPDTQYF,TGCAGCGTTGAGTGGACAGGGGGCTCCCCAGATACGCAGTATTTT
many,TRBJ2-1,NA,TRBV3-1,CASSHPLRSSYNEQFF,TGTGCCAGCAGCCACCCCCTGCGAAGCTCCTACAATGAGCAGTTCTTC
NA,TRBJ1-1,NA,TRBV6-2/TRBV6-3,CASSYGTTNTEAFF,TGTGCCAGCAGTTACGGGACCACGAACACTGAAGCTTTCTTT
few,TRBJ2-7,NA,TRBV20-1,CSARDPAAAVEQYF,TGCAGTGCTAGAGATCCGGCCGCCGCCGTCGAGCAGTACTTC
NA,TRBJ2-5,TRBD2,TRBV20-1,CSALDTGTSGETQYF,TGCAGTGCTCTTGACACCGGGACTAGCGGTGAGACCCAGTACTTC
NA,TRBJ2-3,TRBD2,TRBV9,CASSVASGRNTDTQYF,TGTGCCAGCAGCGTAGCTAGCGGGAGGAACACAGATACGCAGTATTTT
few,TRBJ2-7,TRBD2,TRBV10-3,CAISSGRALYEQYF,TGTGCCATCAGTAGCGGGAGGGCCTTATACGAGCAGTACTTC
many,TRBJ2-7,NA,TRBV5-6,CASSLKRGASYEQYF,TGTGCCAGCAGCTTGAAACGGGGGGCAAGCTACGAGCAGTACTTC
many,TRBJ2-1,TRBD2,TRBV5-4,CASSLAGGPSNEQFF,TGTGCCAGCAGCTTAGCGGGAGGGCCCAGCAATGAGCAGTTCTTC
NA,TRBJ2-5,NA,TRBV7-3,CASSLRRPGPGETQYF,TGTGCCAGCAGCTTAAGACGCCCGGGGCCAGGGGAGACCCAGTACTTC
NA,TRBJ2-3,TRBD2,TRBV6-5,CASSYSFSGGRSDTQYF,TGTGCCAGCAGTTACAGTTTCAGCGGGGGGAGGTCAGATACGCAGTATTTT